These 23 T cell receptor beta chains share one sample of origin, sequenced in a study of T cell responses to AZD1222 COVID-19 vaccine. Method: immunoSEQ multiplex PCR; TCRdb's copy keeps in-frame clones and lacks some. The sample includes roughly 180,000 clones, around 87% of them seen just once. The sample consisted of peripheral blood, taken on day 0 of AZD1222 vaccination. The receptors originated from an adult in good health.

This chain uses TRBV6-5 with TRBJ1-5; D not resolved. There are 14 residues in the CDR3. V gave up 5 bases and J gave up 5 bases, with 13 bases separating them. Germline values: CDR1 MNHEY, CDR2 SVGAGI. The CDR3 spells CASSRRRVDQPQHF. The CDR3 DNA sequence: TGTGCCAGCAGTAGAAGACGGGTGGATCAGCCCCAGCATTTT.

The chain uses TRBV5-1 and TRBJ2-7, with 9 bases matching TRBD1. The V gene end was trimmed by 4 bases and the J gene end by 1 base; junction bases not matched to a gene: 3. This CDR3 comprises 14 residues. In germline, CDR1 is SGHRS, CDR2 YFSETQ. The CDR3 nucleotides are TGCGCCAGCAGCGCAGGGACAGGGTCCTACGAGCAGTACTTC. Protein sequence: CASSAGTGSYEQYF.

The rearrangement links TRBV3-1 (or the pseudogene TRBV3-2) to TRBJ2-7, with 8 bases matching TRBD1. The CDR3 is made up of 17 amino acids. Germline assignment: CDR1 LGHDT and CDR2 YNNKEL (reference sequence). J was trimmed by 0 bases and V by 1 base; bases with no gene match: 8. The CDR3 DNA reads TGTGCCAGCAGCCAAGGTGGACAGGGCTCTAGCTCCTACGAGCAGTACTTC. Protein product: CASSQGGQGSSSYEQYF.

The chain carries TRBV3-1 (or the pseudogene TRBV3-2) and TRBJ2-2; the match to TRBD2 covers 15 bases. Trimming cost V 0 bases and J 2 bases; bases outside gene matches: 7. Germline CDR1 reads LGHDT; CDR2 reads YNNKEL (reference sequence). The CDR3 has 20 amino acids. CDR3 bases: TGTGCCAGCAGCCAAGAAGCCCCGGGACTAGCGGGGGGAAACACCGGGGAGCTGTTTTTT. Translated, it gives CASSQEAPGLAGGNTGELFF.

V usage is TRBV5-1 and J usage is TRBJ2-7; either TRBD1 or TRBD2 may fit D (7 bases each). Germline loops: CDR1 SGHRS, CDR2 YFSETQ. The V end was cut by 0 bases, the J end by 7 bases, with 17 bases between. The CDR3 is 15 amino acids. CDR3 sequence: CASSLVAGGAGEQYF. The CDR3 bases are TGCGCCAGCAGCTTGGTGGCAGGGGGGGCGGGGGAGCAGTACTTC.

The rearrangement uses TRBV2 and TRBJ1-3, with D tentatively TRBD1 (6 bases). The germline V and J ends were trimmed by 6 bases and 0 bases, with 18 bases remaining between them. The CDR3 length is 17 residues. Per germline, CDR1 SNHLY and CDR2 FYNNEI. CDR3 coding DNA: TGTGCCAGCAGGACGACAGGTCGGAGTTTCTCTGGAAACACCATATATTTT. Encoded protein: CASRTTGRSFSGNTIYF.

The genes are TRBV5-1 and TRBJ2-7, with D hard to call. The germline CDR1 and CDR2 sequences are SGHRS and YFSETQ. V was trimmed by 1 base and J by 2 bases, leaving 10 bases between them. This CDR3 has 14 amino acids. The CDR3 loop reads CASSLYKGTYEQYF. Here the CDR3 DNA reads TGCGCCAGCAGCTTGTATAAGGGAACCTACGAGCAGTACTTC.

This sequence joins TRBV3-1 (or the pseudogene TRBV3-2) and TRBJ1-6, with no clear D. This CDR3 comprises 17 residues. V lost 0 bases, J lost 0 bases, and 9 bases lay in between. Per germline, CDR1 LGHDT and CDR2 YNNKEL (reference sequence). Written as DNA, the CDR3 is TGTGCCAGCAGCCAAGATAGAGGCAGCTCCTATAATTCACCCCTCCACTTT. Translating gives CASSQDRGSSYNSPLHF.

The chain uses TRBV5-4 and TRBJ2-3, with D perhaps matching TRBD2 (5 bases). With 3 bases removed from V and 6 bases from J, the gap between germline ends came to 14 bases. Germline loops: CDR1 SGHNT, CDR2 YYREEE (reference sequence). The CDR3 is 14 residues long. CDR3 loop: CASSSALAGDTQYF. As DNA, the CDR3 is TGTGCCAGCAGCTCCGCCCTGGCGGGTGATACGCAGTATTTT. Looking up the rest from reference TRBV5-4 and TRBJ2-3 gives the full variable domain: ETGVTQSPTHLIKTRGQQVTLRCSSQSGHNTVSWYQQALGQGPQFIFQYYREEENGRGNFPPRFSGLQFPNYSSELNVNALELDDSALYLCASSSALAGDTQYFGPGTRLTVL.

The J gene is TRBJ2-1, the V gene TRBV29-1; D ambiguous. This CDR3 contains 11 residues. V was pared by 2 bases and J by 8 bases, with 7 bases between. Germline values: CDR1 SQVTM, CDR2 ANQGSEA. The CDR3 nucleotides read TGCAGCGTTGAACCCGTCGATGAGCAGTTCTTC. Its translation: CSVEPVDEQFF.

The CDR3 DNA follows: TGTGCCAGCTCACCACAAGGGAACACAGATACGCAGTATTTT. Its protein product is CASSPQGNTDTQYF. The rearrangement joins TRBV18 to TRBJ2-3; D gene uncertain. This CDR3 is built from 14 residues. Per germline, CDR1 KGHSH and CDR2 LQKENI. V lost 1 base and J 2 bases, leaving 7 bases between the germline ends.

The chain carries TRBV9 and TRBJ1-1; 11 nucleotides match TRBD1. From germline, CDR1 is SGDLS and CDR2 YYNGEE. After removal of 3 bases from V and 2 bases from J, the junction contained 3 bases not matched to a gene. This CDR3 is 15 amino acids long. The CDR3 sequence: CASSGGQGVNTEAFF. CDR3 nucleotide sequence: TGTGCCAGCAGCGGGGGACAGGGGGTTAACACTGAAGCTTTCTTT.

The chain carries TRBV30 and TRBJ2-7; TRBD2 might be the D (6 bases). The germline gives CDR1 GTSNPN, CDR2 SVGIG (reference sequence). CDR3 size: 15 residues. Trimming left V 3 bases short and J 3 bases short, with 18 bases between. The CDR3 DNA is TGTGCCTGGAGCACTGGGACCGGGGGAAACTACGAGCAGTACTTC. It specifies CAWSTGTGGNYEQYF.

V is TRBV7-6 and J is TRBJ1-2, with a weak D call TRBD1 (5 bases). Germline CDR1 SGHVS, CDR2 FNYEAQ. Trimming took 5 bases from V and 6 from J, leaving 16 bases between them. The CDR3 length is 14 residues. The DNA of the CDR3 is TGTGCCAGCAGCCCTACTCCCGACAGTAATGGCTACACCTTC. Residues: CASSPTPDSNGYTF.

The chain recombines TRBV19 with TRBJ2-1; no reliable D call. CDR3 length: 15 amino acids. From germline, CDR1 is LNHDA and CDR2 SQIVND (reference sequence). Trimming took 11 bases from V and 3 from J, leaving 20 bases between them. The CDR3 DNA follows: TGTGCCGTGAGATTAGGGCAGGCCCTCTACAATGAGCAGTTCTTC. Its protein is CAVRLGQALYNEQFF.

The chain has TRBV10-1 and TRBJ1-3; 7 nucleotides match TRBD1. The CDR3 loop spans 14 amino acids. Looked up from germline, CDR1 is WNHNN and CDR2 is SYGVQD (reference sequence). The junction had 4 bases not matched to a gene; V was cut back by 6 bases and J by 2 bases. CDR3 amino acids: CASSDGTAGNTIYF. The CDR3 nucleotides are TGCGCCAGCAGCGACGGGACAGCTGGAAACACCATATATTTT.

The chain links TRBV4-1 to TRBJ1-6; D ambiguous. Germline CDR1 reads MGHRA; CDR2 reads YSYEKL. The length of the CDR3 is 15 residues. Trimming stripped 1 base from V and 7 bases from J, with 11 bases between. This CDR3 is CASSQVLGENSPLHF. The CDR3 DNA follows: TGCGCCAGCAGCCAAGTGCTTGGGGAGAATTCACCCCTCCACTTT.

CDR3 DNA: TGTGCCAGCAGCTTAGCTGCGGGACCCCAAGGAGATACGCAGTATTTT. The encoded protein is CASSLAAGPQGDTQYF. This chain joins TRBV7-3 and TRBJ2-3; TRBD2 is a possible D gene (6 bases). CDR3 length equals 16 residues. In germline, CDR1 is SGHTA, CDR2 FQGTGA. V was pared by 2 bases and J by 5 bases, with 17 bases between. Full variable domain (outside the CDR3, taken from reference TRBV7-3 and TRBJ2-3): GAGVSQTPSNKVTEKGKYVELRCDPISGHTALYWYRQSLGQGPEFLIYFQGTGAADDSGLPNDRFFAVRPEGSVSTLKIQRTERGDSAVYLCASSLAAGPQGDTQYFGPGTRLTVL.

V is TRBV6-2 or TRBV6-3 and J is TRBJ2-7; no definite D call. The CDR3 is 13 residues long. Germline V gene data show CDR1 as MNHEY and CDR2 as SVGEGT. Trimming took 6 bases from V and 2 from J, leaving 11 bases between them. CDR3 amino acids: CASSHGRAYEQYF. CDR3 nucleotide sequence: TGTGCCAGCAGCCACGGACGGGCCTACGAGCAGTACTTC.

The CDR3 sequence: CASSYENIPHGYTF. The CDR3 bases are TGTGCCAGCAGTTACGAAAACATCCCGCATGGCTACACCTTC. This sequence joins TRBV6-5 and TRBJ1-2, with D uncertain. With 2 bases removed from V and 6 bases from J, the gap between germline ends came to 13 bases. This CDR3 region has 14 residues. Germline V gives CDR1 MNHEY, CDR2 SVGAGI.

This rearrangement joins TRBV30 to TRBJ2-1; 9 nucleotides align to TRBD1. The junction had 8 bases not matched to a gene; V was cut back by 4 bases and J by 4 bases. Germline lookup yields CDR1 GTSNPN and CDR2 SVGIG (reference sequence). The CDR3 has 15 residues. In DNA form, the CDR3 reads TGTGCCTGGAACCCCGGGACAGGGAGATACAATGAGCAGTTCTTC. Its protein product is CAWNPGTGRYNEQFF.

The V and J genes are TRBV28 and TRBJ1-3; a possible D gene is TRBD1 (5 bases). Trimming cost V 5 bases and J 11 bases, with 22 bases left between them. Germline CDR1 reads MDHEN; CDR2 reads SYDVKM. CDR3 size: 15 residues. The CDR3 is CASSPYRGEGTPIYF. For the CDR3, the DNA is TGTGCCAGCAGTCCGTACCGAGGGGAGGGAACGCCCATATATTTT.

This chain links TRBV7-2 with TRBJ2-2; TRBD1 might be the D (5 bases). V dropped 1 base and J dropped 7 bases, with 16 bases sitting between them. The germline V gene has CDR1 SGHTA and CDR2 FQGNSA. The CDR3 is made up of 16 amino acids. The CDR3 loop reads CASSLGGGLRGGELFF. The CDR3 DNA reads TGTGCCAGCAGCTTAGGGGGCGGTCTGCGAGGCGGGGAGCTGTTTTTT. Based on the CDR3 plus reference TRBV7-2 and TRBJ2-2, the full variable domain is GAGVSQSPSNKVTEKGKDVELRCDPISGHTALYWYRQSLGQGLEFLIYFQGNSAPDKSGLPSDRFSAERTGGSVSTLTIQRTQQEDSAVYLCASSLGGGLRGGELFFGEGSRLTVL.